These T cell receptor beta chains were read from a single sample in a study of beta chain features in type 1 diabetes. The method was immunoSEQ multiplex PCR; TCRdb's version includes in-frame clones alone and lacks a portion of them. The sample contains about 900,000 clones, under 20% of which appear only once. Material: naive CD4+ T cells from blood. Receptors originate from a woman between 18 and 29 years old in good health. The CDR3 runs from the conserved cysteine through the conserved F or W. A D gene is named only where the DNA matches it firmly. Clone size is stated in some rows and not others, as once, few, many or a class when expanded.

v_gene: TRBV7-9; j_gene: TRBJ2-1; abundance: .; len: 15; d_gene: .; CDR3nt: TGTGCCAGCAGCTCCCGTGAGCGGACATACAATGAGCAGTTCTTC; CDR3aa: CASSSRERTYNEQFF
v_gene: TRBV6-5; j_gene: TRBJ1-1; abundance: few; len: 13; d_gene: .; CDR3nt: TGTGCCAGCAGGCGGGCCGCGAACACTGAAGCTTTCTTT; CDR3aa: CASRRAANTEAFF
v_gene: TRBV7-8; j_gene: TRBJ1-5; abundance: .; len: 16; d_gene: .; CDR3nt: TGTGCCAGCAACCCGGGGGTTGACAGATTCAATCAGCCCCAGCATTTT; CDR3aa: CASNPGVDRFNQPQHF
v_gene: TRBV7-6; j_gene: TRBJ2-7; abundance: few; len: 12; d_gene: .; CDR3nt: TGTGCCAGCAGGGGTTTTTGCGTAGGGCAGTACTTC; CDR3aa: CASRGFCVGQYF
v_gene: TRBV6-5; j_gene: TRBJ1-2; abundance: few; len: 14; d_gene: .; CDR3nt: TGTGCCAGCAGTTACTCACGCGGTTTTTATGGCTACACCTTC; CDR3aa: CASSYSRGFYGYTF
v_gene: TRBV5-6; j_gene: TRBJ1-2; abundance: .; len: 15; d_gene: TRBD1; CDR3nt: TGTGCCAGCAGCTTGGCCGCGGGACAGACCGGGGGCTACACCTTC; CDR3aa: CASSLAAGQTGGYTF
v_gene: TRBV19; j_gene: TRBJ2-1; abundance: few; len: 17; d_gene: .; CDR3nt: TGTGCCAGTAGTATTTCCTTTCAGGGGATGACCTACAATGAGCAGTTCTTC; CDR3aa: CASSISFQGMTYNEQFF
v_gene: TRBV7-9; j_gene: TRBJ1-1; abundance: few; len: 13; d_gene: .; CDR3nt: TGTGCCAGCAGCCTCCTACAAAACACTGAAGCTTTCTTT; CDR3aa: CASSLLQNTEAFF
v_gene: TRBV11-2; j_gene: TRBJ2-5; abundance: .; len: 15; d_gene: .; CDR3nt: TGTGCCAGCAGCTTAGGCTGGGGCAACCAAGAGACCCAGTACTTC; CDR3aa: CASSLGWGNQETQYF
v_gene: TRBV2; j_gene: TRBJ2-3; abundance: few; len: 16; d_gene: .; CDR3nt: TGTGCCAGCAGTGAACGGGGGAAGATATTCACAGATACGCAGTATTTT; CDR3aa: CASSERGKIFTDTQYF
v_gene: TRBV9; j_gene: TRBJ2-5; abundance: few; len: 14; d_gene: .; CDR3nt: TGTGCCAGCAGCGTATCCCCACAGGGTGAGACCCAGTACTTC; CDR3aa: CASSVSPQGETQYF
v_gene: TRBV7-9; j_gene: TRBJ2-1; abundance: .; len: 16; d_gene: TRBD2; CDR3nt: TGTGCCAGCAGCTCTTACGGGACTAGCGGCTACAATGAGCAGTTCTTC; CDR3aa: CASSSYGTSGYNEQFF
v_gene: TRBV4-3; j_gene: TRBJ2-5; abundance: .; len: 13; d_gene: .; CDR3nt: TGCGCCAGCAGCCAGACAGTCCCAGGAACCCAGTACTTC; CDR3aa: CASSQTVPGTQYF
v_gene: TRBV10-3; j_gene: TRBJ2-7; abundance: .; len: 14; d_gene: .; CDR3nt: TGTGCCATCAAGCCGGGACGAGACTCCTACGAGCAGTACTTC; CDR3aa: CAIKPGRDSYEQYF
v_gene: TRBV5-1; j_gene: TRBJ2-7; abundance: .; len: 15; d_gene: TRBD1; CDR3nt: TGCGCCAGCAGTAAAGGACAGGGACCTGCCTACGAGCAGTACTTC; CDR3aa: CASSKGQGPAYEQYF
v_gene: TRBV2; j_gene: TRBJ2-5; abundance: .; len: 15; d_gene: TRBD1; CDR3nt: TGTGCCAGCAGTTTCCGGGACAGGGGGTGGGAGACCCAGTACTTC; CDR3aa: CASSFRDRGWETQYF
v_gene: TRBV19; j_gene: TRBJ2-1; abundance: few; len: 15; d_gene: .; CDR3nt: TGTGCCAGTAGTATGTCCACCAGAGCGGTCAATGAGCAGTTCTTC; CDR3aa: CASSMSTRAVNEQFF
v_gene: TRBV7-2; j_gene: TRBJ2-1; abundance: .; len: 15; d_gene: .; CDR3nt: TGTGCCAGCAGCCACCACAAGGTTGGCTACAATGAGCAGTTCTTC; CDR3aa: CASSHHKVGYNEQFF
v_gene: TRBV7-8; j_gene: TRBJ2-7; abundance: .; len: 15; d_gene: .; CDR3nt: TGTGCCAGCAGCTCACCAATTAGAGCGGTCTACGAGCAGTACTTC; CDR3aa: CASSSPIRAVYEQYF
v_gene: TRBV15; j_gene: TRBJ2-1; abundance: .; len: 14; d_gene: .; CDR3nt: TGTGCCACCAGCAGAGATAACGGCCTCAATGAGCAGTTCTTC; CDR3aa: CATSRDNGLNEQFF